This T cell receptor (beta chain) was retrieved from a study of shared clonotypes between healthy human individuals. In regard to this clone: Its antigen is not identified.

Germline V gene data show CDR1 as MNHNY and CDR2 as SVGAGI (reference sequence). The ends lost 5 bases at V and 6 bases at J; junction bases unmatched: 9. This CDR3 has 14 residues. Whole-study findings and limits: Rarefaction demonstrated incomplete sorted-subset sequencing despite large depth. Clonotypes that were shared across a handful of donors made up around 4.6% of naive CD4 clonotypes. The diversity represented, both genetic and in exposure history, was limited by few donors.

Genomic DNA per cell subset filled all wells of several immunoSEQ plates. Sequencing was performed with immunoSEQ multiplex PCR; in TCRdb, only in-frame clones are kept and a portion is missing. The sample yields some 900,000 clones, more than 75% seen once. This clonotype originated in a young man in good health. Sequencing used memory CD4+ T cells sorted from blood. Documented subset: CD45RA-negative fraction. This chain joins TRBV6-6 and TRBJ2-7; TRBD1 matches 8 bases. The CDR3 bases are TGTGCCAGCAGTAAACGACAGGGGCCCGGCGAGCAGTACTTC. Amino acid sequence: CASSKRQGPGEQYF.